This T cell receptor (beta chain) originates from a study of control samples from healthy donors and cancer patients. The protocol was immunoSEQ multiplex PCR, while the TCRdb copy is restricted to in-frame clones and leaves out a portion. This repertoire includes some 180,000 clones. The V gene's germline CDR1 is SGHVS and CDR2 FQNEAQ. Trimming shortened V by 3 bases and J by 9 bases, and 12 bases separated the two germline ends. The CDR3 runs 13 residues. V gene TRBV7-8 combines with J gene TRBJ2-1; tentative D call: TRBD1 (6 bases). The sequence was obtained from a woman aged 25 to 39 in good health. The sample taken for sequencing was blood. CDR3 nucleotides: TGTGCCAGCAGCTTTACAGGGCTGGGTGAGCAGTTCTTC. Protein: CASSFTGLGEQFF.